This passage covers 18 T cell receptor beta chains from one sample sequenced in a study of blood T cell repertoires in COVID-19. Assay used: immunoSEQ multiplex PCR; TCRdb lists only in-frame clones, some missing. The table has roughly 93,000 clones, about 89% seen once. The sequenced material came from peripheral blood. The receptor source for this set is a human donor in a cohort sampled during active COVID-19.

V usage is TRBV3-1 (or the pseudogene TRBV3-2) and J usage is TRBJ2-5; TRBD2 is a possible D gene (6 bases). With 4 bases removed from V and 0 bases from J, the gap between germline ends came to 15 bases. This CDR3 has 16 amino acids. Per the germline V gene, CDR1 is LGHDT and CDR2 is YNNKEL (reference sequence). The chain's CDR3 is CASSRVGSGNQETQYF. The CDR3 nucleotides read TGTGCCAGCAGCCGGGTAGGTAGCGGTAACCAAGAGACCCAGTACTTC.

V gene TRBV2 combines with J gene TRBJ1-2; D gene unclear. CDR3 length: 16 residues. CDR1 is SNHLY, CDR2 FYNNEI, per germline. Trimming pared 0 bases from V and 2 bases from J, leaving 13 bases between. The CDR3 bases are TGTGCCAGCAGTGAAGCAACACAGTCCACCAACTATGGCTACACCTTC. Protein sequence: CASSEATQSTNYGYTF.

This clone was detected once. The CDR3 DNA sequence: TGTGCCAGCAGTTTTCTCCAGGGCGAGACCCAGTACTTC. Translation: CASSFLQGETQYF. The chain employs TRBV27 and TRBJ2-5; D may be TRBD1 (5 bases). Germline V gives CDR1 MNHEY, CDR2 SMNVEV (reference sequence). Trimming removed 3 bases from V and 5 bases from J, with 10 bases in between. This CDR3 has 13 amino acids.

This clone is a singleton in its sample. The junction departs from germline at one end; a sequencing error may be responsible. CDR3 amino acids: CASSRGGLPGDGGLFF. The CDR3 DNA is TGTGCCAGCAGCCGCGGAGGTCTCCCCGGAGACGGGGGGCTGTTTTTT. This sequence joins TRBV3-1 (or the pseudogene TRBV3-2) and TRBJ2-2; D is possibly TRBD2 (6 bases). Looked up from germline, CDR1 is LGHDT and CDR2 is YNNKEL (reference sequence). This CDR3 region has 16 residues.

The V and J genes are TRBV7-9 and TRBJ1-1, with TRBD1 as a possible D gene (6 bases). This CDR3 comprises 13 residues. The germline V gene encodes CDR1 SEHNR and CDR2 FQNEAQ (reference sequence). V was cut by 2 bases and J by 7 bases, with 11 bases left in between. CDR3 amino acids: CASSLSQGIEAFF. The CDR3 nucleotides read TGTGCCAGCAGCTTATCCCAGGGGATTGAAGCTTTCTTT. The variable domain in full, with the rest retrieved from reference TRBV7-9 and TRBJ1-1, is DTGVSQNPRHKITKRGQNVTFRCDPISEHNRLYWYRQTLGQGPEFLTYFQNEAQLEKSRLLSDRFSAERPKGSFSTLEIQRTEQGDSAMYLCASSLSQGIEAFFGQGTRLTVV.

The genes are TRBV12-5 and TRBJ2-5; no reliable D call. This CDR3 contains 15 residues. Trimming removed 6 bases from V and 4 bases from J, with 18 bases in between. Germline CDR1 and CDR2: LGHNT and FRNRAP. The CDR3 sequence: CASGSPDLEGETQYF. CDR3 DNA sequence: TGTGCTAGTGGCTCACCCGACTTAGAAGGAGAGACCCAGTACTTC.

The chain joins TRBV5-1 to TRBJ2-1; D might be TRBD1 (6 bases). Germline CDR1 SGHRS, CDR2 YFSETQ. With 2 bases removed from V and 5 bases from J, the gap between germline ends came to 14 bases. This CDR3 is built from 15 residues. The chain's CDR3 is CASSLTGTDNNEQFF. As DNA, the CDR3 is TGCGCCAGCAGCTTAACAGGGACCGACAACAATGAGCAGTTCTTC.

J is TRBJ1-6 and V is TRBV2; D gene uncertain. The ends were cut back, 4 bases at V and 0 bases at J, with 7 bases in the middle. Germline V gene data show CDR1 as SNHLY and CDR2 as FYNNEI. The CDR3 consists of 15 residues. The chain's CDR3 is CASSGSSSYNSPLHF. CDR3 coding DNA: TGTGCCAGCAGTGGGAGTTCCTCCTATAATTCACCCCTCCACTTT.

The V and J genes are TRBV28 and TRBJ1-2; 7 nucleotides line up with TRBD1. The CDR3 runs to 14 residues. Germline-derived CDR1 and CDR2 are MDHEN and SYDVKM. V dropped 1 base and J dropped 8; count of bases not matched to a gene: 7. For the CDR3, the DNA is TGTGCCAGCAGTTTATCGGGACAGCTTCTGGGCTACACCTTC. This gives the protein CASSLSGQLLGYTF.

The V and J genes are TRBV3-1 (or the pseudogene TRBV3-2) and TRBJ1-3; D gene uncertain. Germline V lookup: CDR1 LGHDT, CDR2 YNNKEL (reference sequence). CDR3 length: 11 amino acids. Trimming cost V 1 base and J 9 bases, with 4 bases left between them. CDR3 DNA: TGTGCCAGCAGCCAAGTGGCCACCATATATTTT. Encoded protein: CASSQVATIYF.

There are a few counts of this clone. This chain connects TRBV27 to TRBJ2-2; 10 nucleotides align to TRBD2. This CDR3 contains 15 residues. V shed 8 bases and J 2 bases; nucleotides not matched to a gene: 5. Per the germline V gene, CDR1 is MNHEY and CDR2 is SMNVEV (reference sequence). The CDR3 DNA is TGTGCCAGCGGCAGACTAGCGGGTAACACCGGGGAGCTGTTTTTT. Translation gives CASGRLAGNTGELFF.

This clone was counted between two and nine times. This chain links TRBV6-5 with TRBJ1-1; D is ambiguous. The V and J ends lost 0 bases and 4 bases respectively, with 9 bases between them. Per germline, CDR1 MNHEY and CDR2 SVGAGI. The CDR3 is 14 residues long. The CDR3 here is CASSYSGSGTEAFF. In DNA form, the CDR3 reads TGTGCCAGCAGTTACTCAGGGAGTGGCACTGAAGCTTTCTTT.

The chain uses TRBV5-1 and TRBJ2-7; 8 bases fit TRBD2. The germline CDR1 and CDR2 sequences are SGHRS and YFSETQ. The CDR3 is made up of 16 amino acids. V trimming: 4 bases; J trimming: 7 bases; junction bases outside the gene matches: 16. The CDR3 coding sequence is TGCGCCAGCAGCCCTCAAACAGGGACTAGTACGAGGGAGCAGTACTTC. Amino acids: CASSPQTGTSTREQYF.

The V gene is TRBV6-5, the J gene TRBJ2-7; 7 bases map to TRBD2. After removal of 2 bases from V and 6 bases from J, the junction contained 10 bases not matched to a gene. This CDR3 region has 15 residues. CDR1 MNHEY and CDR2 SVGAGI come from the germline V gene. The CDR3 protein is CASSYGGRGTCEQYF. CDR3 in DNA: TGTGCCAGCAGTTACGGCGGGAGAGGCACCTGCGAGCAGTACTTC.

This CDR3 reads CASSIGTALVTEAFF. The CDR3 DNA is TGTGCCAGTAGTATAGGGACAGCTTTGGTCACTGAAGCTTTCTTT. The rearrangement joins TRBV19 to TRBJ1-1; D possibly corresponds to TRBD1 (6 bases). Deletions cut 1 base from V and 4 bases from J, with 13 bases between. The CDR3 is 15 amino acids. Germline V CDR1 and CDR2: LNHDA, SQIVND (reference sequence).

This CDR3 reads CASSPSGRQYNEQFF. The CDR3 DNA is TGTGCCAGCAGTCCCAGCGGACGTCAATACAATGAGCAGTTCTTC. The V gene is TRBV5-4, the J gene TRBJ2-1; maybe TRBD2 (5 bases). Deletions cut 5 bases from V and 4 bases from J, with 16 bases between. This CDR3 has 15 amino acids. Germline assignment: CDR1 SGHNT and CDR2 YYREEE (reference sequence).

The CDR3 protein is CASSVGGSYNEQFF. The CDR3 DNA is TGTGCCAGCAGTGTCGGCGGTTCCTACAATGAGCAGTTCTTC. The chain recombines TRBV2 with TRBJ2-1; D not resolved. Germline-derived CDR1 and CDR2 are SNHLY and FYNNEI. The CDR3 is made up of 14 amino acids. Trimming shortened V by 4 bases and J by 1 base, and 8 bases separated the two germline ends. Variable domain in full (rest from reference TRBV2 and TRBJ2-1): EPEVTQTPSHQVTQMGQEVILRCVPISNHLYFYWYRQILGQKVEFLVSFYNNEISEKSEIFDDQFSVERPDGSNFTLKIRSTKLEDSAMYFCASSVGGSYNEQFFGPGTRLTVL.

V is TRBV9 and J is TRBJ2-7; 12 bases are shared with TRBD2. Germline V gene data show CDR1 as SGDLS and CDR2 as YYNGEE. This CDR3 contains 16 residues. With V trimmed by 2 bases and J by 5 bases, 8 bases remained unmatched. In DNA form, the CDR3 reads TGTGCCAGCAGCGTTTCGACTAGCGGGAGTCTCAACGAGCAGTACTTC. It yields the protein CASSVSTSGSLNEQYF. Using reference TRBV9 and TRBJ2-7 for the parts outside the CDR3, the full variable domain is DSGVTQTPKHLITATGQRVTLRCSPRSGDLSVYWYQQSLDQGLQFLIQYYNGEERAKGNILERFSAQQFPDLHSELNLSSLELGDSALYFCASSVSTSGSLNEQYFGPGTRLTVT.